The entry below gives a single TCR beta chain sequence along with its context. Its antigen remains unknown. The assay was immunoSEQ multiplex PCR, and TCRdb's table has in-frame clones only and misses some. Among under 140,000 clones listed, 80% to 95% were seen once. The source of the sample is a study of T cell responses to AZD1222 COVID-19 vaccine. Germline-derived CDR1 and CDR2 are LNHDA and SQIVND (reference sequence). The V and J ends lost 6 bases and 0 bases respectively, with 15 bases between them. This CDR3 region has 16 residues. General study findings and limits: Seropositive at baseline were only five or six AZD1222 recipients. The sample set comprised mostly white British donors with more females, and clonal diversity was possibly underestimated. Nearly half of unique spike-specific TCRs reportedly avoided B.1.351 and B.1.1.7 mutated regions.

Analyses pooled second doses at about 4 or about 12 weeks. The specimen was peripheral blood, collected 28 days after the second AZD1222 dose. V is TRBV19 and J is TRBJ1-5; tentative D call: TRBD1 (6 bases). This sequence was found in an adult who received the AZD1222 COVID-19 vaccine. The CDR3 coding sequence is TGTGCCAGTAGAGGCGGGGGCACCACTAGCAATCAGCCCCAGCATTTT. Translation gives CASRGGGTTSNQPQHF.